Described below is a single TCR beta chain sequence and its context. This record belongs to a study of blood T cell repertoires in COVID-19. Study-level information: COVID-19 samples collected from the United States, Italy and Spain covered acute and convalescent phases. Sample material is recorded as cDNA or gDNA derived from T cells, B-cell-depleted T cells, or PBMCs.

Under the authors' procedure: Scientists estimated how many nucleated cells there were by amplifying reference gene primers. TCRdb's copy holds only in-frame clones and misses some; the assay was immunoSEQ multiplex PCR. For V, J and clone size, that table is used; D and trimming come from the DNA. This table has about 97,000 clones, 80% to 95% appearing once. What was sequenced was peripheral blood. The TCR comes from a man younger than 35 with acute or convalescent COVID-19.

The CDR3 DNA is TGTGCCAGCAGCTTAGGGTTCGGGGGGCGAGCCGGGGAGCTGTTTTTT. The encoded protein is CASSLGFGGRAGELFF. The rearrangement links TRBV7-8 to TRBJ2-2, with D perhaps matching TRBD2 (7 bases). V lost 1 base, J lost 6 bases, and 15 bases lay in between. Germline V gene sequence: CDR1 SGHVS, CDR2 FQNEAQ. CDR3 length equals 16 residues.